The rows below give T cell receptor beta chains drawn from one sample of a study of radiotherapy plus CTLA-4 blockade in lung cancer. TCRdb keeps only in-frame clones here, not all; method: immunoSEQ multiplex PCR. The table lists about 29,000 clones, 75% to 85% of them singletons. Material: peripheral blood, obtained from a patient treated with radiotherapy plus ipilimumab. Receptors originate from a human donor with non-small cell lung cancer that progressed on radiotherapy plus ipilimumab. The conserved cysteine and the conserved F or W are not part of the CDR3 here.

ASSLAGGRNTEAF	TRBV13	TRBJ1-1
ASSEASGPSGANVLT	TRBV6-1	TRBJ2-6
ASSSTGNTEAF	TRBV7-9	TRBJ1-1
ASGRGTSTDTQY	TRBV2	TRBJ2-3
ASSLQGQGSSAGNTIY	TRBV5-1	TRBJ1-3
GWGADTQY	TRBV20-1	TRBJ2-3
ASSVGQEGTGELF	TRBV9	TRBJ2-2
ASSVHPGTGAEQY	TRBV9	TRBJ2-7
ASSEQGITRGNTIY	TRBV2	TRBJ1-3
ASTWGDGYT	TRBV2	TRBJ1-2
ASSHSGQGGTYEQY	TRBV6-6	TRBJ2-7
ASSQDTSGVSHTQY	TRBV4-1	TRBJ2-3
ASSRTPGQGSNQPQH	TRBV7-6	TRBJ1-5
ASRAPQGGNEKLF	TRBV7-9	TRBJ1-4
ASSGATEAF	TRBV7-9	TRBJ1-1
ASSRDRDNSPLH	TRBV11-2	TRBJ1-6
ASSLFGDSITGELF	TRBV27	TRBJ2-2
ATRTQGPNQPQH	TRBV15	TRBJ1-5
ASSLAASGNTGELF	TRBV11-2	TRBJ2-2
ASSPNSGLAGREQF	TRBV9	TRBJ2-1